The clone carrying this TCR beta chain was counted once. With a J-beta primer mix and a sample-barcoded 5' primer, a second PCR ran roughly 6 to 12 cycles. Via MiXCR, TCRdb re-called the 5' RACE reads, giving one row per CDR3 protein. The table includes 800,000 or so distinct CDR3 sequences, more than 20% detected once. CDR3 size: 17 residues. V shed 4 bases, J shed 3 bases, and the junction held 15 bases outside the gene matches. Germline-derived CDR1 and CDR2 are MNHEY and SMNVEV (reference sequence). The data were obtained in a study of blood T cells in healthy people across ages. A further study also used this sample, focusing on T cells of mothers and their children.

The material sequenced was blood. This receptor was obtained from a boy aged 5-17 years in good health. The V and J genes are TRBV27 and TRBJ2-7, with 7 positions matching TRBD1. This CDR3 reads CASSSLLGDSLIYEQYF. The CDR3 nucleotides are TGTGCCAGCAGTTCACTTCTTGGGGACAGCCTAATCTACGAGCAGTACTTC.